A single sample is the source of the 2 T cell receptor beta chains below, sequenced in a study of T cell responses to AZD1222 COVID-19 vaccine. Only in-frame clones appear in the TCRdb table, and some are missing; sequencing was by immunoSEQ multiplex PCR. The sample gives 110,000 or so clones, approximately 88% of which show up once; about 6.8% is in the top ten. The sample here was peripheral blood, taken 28 days after the second AZD1222 dose. These TCRs come from an adult who received the AZD1222 COVID-19 vaccine.

In regard to this clone: Distinct nucleotide sequences in the sample also encode this CDR3. This chain links TRBV28 with TRBJ2-7; TRBD1 matches 8 bases. The CDR3 loop spans 13 amino acids. Germline CDR1 reads MDHEN; CDR2 reads SYDVKM. The V gene end was trimmed by 4 bases and the J gene end by 3 bases; junction bases not matched to a gene: 2. The CDR3 sequence: CASSSGQGYEQYF. DNA of the CDR3: TGTGCCAGCAGTTCCGGACAGGGCTACGAGCAGTACTTC.

The chain carries TRBV11-2 and TRBJ2-5; 11 bases are shared with TRBD2. V lost 5 bases to trimming and J lost 3 bases; unmatched junction nucleotides: 5. In germline, CDR1 is SGHAT, CDR2 FQNNGV. The CDR3 runs to 15 residues. DNA of the CDR3: TGTGCCAGCAGCCTAAGACTAGCGGGGAAAGAGACCCAGTACTTC. It encodes CASSLRLAGKETQYF.